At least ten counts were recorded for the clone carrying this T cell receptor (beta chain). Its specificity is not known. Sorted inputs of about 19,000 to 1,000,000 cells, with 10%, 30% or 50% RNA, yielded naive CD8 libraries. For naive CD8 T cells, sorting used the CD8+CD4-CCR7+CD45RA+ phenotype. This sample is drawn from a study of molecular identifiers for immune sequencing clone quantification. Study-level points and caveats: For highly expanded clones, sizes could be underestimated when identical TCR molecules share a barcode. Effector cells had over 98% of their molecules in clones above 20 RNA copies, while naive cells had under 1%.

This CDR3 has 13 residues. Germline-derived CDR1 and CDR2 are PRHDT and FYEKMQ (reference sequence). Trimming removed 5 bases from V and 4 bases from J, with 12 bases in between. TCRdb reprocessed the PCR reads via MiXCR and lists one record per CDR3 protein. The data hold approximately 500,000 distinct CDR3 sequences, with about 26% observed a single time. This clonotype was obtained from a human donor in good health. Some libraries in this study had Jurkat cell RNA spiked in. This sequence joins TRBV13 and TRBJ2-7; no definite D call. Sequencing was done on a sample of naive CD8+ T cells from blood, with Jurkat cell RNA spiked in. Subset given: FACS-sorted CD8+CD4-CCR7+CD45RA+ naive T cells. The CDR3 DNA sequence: TGTGCCAGCAGCCCGTCCAGCGCTTACGAGCAGTACTTC. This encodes CASSPSSAYEQYF.